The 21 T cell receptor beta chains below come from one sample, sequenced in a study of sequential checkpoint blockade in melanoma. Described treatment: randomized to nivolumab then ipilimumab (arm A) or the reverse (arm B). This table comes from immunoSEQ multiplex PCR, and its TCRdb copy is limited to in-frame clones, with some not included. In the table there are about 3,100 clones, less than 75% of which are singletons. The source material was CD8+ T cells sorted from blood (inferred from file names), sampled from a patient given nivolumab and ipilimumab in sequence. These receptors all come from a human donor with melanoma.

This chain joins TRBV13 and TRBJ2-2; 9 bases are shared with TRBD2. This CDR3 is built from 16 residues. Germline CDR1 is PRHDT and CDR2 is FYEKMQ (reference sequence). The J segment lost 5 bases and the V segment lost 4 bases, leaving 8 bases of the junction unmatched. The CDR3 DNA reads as TGTGCCAGCAGCTCCTTAGCGGGAGTAGAGACCGGGGAGCTGTTTTTT. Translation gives CASSSLAGVETGELFF.

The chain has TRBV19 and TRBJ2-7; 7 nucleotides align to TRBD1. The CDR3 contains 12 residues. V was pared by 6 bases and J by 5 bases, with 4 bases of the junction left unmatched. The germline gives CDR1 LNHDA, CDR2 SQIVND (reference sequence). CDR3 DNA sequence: TGTGCCAGTAGCCGAACAGGGGACGAGCAGTACTTC. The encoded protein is CASSRTGDEQYF.

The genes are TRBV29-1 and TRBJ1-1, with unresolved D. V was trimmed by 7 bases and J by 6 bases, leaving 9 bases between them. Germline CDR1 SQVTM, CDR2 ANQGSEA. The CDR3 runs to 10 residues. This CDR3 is CSAWLPEAFF. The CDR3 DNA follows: TGCAGCGCATGGCTCCCTGAAGCTTTCTTT.

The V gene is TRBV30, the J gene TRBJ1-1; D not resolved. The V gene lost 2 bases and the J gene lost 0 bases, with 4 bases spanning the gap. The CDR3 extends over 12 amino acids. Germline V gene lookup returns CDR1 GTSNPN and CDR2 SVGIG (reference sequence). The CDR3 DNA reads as TGTGCCTGGAGTATATTGAACACTGAAGCTTTCTTT. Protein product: CAWSILNTEAFF.

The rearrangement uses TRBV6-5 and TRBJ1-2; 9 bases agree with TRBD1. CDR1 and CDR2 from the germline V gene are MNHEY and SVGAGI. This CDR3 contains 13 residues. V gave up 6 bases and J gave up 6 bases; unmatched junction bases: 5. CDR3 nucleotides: TGTGCCAGCAGAACCGGGACAGGGAATGGCTACACCTTC. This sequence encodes CASRTGTGNGYTF.

The CDR3 reads CASRWTDGPDTGDTQYF. DNA for the CDR3: TGTGCCAGCAGGTGGACAGACGGTCCCGACACAGGTGATACGCAGTATTTT. The V and J genes are TRBV7-2 and TRBJ2-3, with D possibly TRBD1 on 6 matching bases. Per the germline V gene, CDR1 is SGHTA and CDR2 is FQGNSA. V lost 6 bases and J lost 6, with 25 bases in between. The CDR3 has 17 residues.

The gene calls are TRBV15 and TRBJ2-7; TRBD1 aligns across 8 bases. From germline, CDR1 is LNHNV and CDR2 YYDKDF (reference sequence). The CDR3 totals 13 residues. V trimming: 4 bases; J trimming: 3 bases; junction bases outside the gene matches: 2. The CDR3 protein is CATSTGQDYEQYF. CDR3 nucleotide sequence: TGTGCCACCAGCACGGGACAGGACTACGAGCAGTACTTC.

CDR3 in amino acids: CASSLKTGGSTDTQYF. In DNA form, the CDR3 reads TGTGCCAGCAGTTTAAAAACAGGGGGGTCTACAGATACGCAGTATTTT. The chain recombines TRBV6-5 with TRBJ2-3, with 8 positions matching TRBD1. Germline V gene lookup returns CDR1 MNHEY and CDR2 SVGAGI. V lost 4 bases to trimming and J lost 3 bases; unmatched junction nucleotides: 9. This CDR3 contains 16 residues.

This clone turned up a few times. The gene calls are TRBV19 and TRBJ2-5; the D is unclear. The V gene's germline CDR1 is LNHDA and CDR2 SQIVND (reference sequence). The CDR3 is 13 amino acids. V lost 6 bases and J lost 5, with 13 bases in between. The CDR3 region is CASRTPLEETQYF. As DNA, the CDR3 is TGTGCCAGTAGAACTCCTCTCGAGGAGACCCAGTACTTC.

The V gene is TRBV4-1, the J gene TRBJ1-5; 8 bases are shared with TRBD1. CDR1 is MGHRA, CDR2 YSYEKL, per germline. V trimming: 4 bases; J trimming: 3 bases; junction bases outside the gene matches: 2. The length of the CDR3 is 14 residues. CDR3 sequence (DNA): TGCGCCAGCAGCCTACAGGGGGTCAATCAGCCCCAGCATTTT. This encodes CASSLQGVNQPQHF.

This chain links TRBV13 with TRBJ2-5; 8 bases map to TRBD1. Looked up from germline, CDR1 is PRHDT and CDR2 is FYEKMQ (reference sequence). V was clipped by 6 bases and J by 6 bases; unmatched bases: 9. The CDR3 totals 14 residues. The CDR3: CASSPGTGSKTQYF. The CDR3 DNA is TGTGCCAGCAGTCCCGGGACAGGTAGTAAGACCCAGTACTTC.

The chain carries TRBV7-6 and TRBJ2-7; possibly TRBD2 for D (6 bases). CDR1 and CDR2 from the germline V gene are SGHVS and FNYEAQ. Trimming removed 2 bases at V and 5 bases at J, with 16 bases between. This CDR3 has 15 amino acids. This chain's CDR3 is CASSLLQGGVDEQYF. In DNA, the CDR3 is TGTGCCAGCAGCTTACTTCAGGGAGGAGTGGACGAGCAGTACTTC. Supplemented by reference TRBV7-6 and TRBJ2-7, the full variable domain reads GAGVSQSPRYKVTKRGQDVALRCDPISGHVSLYWYRQALGQGPEFLTYFNYEAQQDKSGLPNDRFSAERPEGSISTLTIQRTEQRDSAMYRCASSLLQGGVDEQYFGPGTRLTVT.

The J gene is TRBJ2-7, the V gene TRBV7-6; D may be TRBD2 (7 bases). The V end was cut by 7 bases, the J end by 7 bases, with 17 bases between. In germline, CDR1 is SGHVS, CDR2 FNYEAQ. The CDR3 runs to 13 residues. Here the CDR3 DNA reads TGTGCCAGCACCCCCCTGGGAGGGGGGGAGCAGTACTTC. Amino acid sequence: CASTPLGGGEQYF. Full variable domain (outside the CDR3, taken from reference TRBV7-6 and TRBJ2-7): GAGVSQSPRYKVTKRGQDVALRCDPISGHVSLYWYRQALGQGPEFLTYFNYEAQQDKSGLPNDRFSAERPEGSISTLTIQRTEQRDSAMYRCASTPLGGGEQYFGPGTRLTVT.

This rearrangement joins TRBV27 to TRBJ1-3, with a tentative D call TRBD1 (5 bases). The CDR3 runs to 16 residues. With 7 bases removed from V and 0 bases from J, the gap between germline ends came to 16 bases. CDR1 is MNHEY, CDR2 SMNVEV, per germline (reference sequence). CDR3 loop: CASNLFGHNSGNTIYF. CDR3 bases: TGTGCCAGCAACCTGTTCGGACATAACTCTGGAAACACCATATATTTT.

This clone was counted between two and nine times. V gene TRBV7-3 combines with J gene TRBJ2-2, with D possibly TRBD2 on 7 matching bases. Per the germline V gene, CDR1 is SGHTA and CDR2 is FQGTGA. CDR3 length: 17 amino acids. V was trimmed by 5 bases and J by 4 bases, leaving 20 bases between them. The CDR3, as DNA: TGTGCCAGCAGCCACCCGCCGGGGGGAGGGGGCACCGGGGAGCTGTTTTTT. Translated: CASSHPPGGGGTGELFF.

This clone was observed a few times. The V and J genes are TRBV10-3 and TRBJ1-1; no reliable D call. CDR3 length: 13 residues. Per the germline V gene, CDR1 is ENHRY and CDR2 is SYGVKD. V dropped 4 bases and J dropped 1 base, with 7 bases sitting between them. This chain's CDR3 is CAISGNRNTEAFF. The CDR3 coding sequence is TGTGCCATCAGTGGGAACAGGAACACTGAAGCTTTCTTT.

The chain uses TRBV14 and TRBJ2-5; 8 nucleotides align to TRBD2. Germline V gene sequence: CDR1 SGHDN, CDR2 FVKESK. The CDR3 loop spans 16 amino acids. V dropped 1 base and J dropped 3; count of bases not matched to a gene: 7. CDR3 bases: TGTGCCAGCAGCCAAGGGCTAGCGGGCAGGAAAGAGACCCAGTACTTC. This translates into CASSQGLAGRKETQYF.

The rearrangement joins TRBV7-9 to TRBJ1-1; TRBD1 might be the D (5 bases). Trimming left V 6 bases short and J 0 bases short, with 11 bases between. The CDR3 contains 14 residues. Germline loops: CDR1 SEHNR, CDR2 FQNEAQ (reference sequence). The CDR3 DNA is TGTGCCAGCAGGGGTCTGGGGCTGAACACTGAAGCTTTCTTT. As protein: CASRGLGLNTEAFF.

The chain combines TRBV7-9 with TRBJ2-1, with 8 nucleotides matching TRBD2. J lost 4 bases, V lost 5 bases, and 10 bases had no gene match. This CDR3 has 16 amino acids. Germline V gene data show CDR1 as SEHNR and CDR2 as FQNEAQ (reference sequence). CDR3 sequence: CASSPRAGEGYNEQFF. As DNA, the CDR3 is TGTGCCAGCAGCCCCCGAGCGGGAGAGGGGTACAATGAGCAGTTCTTC. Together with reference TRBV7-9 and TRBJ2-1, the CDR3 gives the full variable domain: DTGVSQNPRHKITKRGQNVTFRCDPISEHNRLYWYRQTLGQGPEFLTYFQNEAQLEKSRLLSDRFSAERPKGSFSTLEIQRTEQGDSAMYLCASSPRAGEGYNEQFFGPGTRLTVL.

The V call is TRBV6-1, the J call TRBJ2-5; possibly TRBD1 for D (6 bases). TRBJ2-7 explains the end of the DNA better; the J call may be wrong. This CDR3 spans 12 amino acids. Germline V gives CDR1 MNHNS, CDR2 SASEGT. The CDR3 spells CASSETGYEQYF. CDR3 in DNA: TGTGCCAGCAGCGAGACAGGCTACGAGCAGTACTTC.

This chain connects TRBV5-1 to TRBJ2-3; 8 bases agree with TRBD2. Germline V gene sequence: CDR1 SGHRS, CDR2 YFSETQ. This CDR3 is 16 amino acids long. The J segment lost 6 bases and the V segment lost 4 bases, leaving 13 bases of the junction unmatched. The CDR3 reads CASSPELAGWRDTQYF. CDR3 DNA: TGCGCCAGCAGCCCCGAATTAGCGGGATGGAGGGATACGCAGTATTTT.